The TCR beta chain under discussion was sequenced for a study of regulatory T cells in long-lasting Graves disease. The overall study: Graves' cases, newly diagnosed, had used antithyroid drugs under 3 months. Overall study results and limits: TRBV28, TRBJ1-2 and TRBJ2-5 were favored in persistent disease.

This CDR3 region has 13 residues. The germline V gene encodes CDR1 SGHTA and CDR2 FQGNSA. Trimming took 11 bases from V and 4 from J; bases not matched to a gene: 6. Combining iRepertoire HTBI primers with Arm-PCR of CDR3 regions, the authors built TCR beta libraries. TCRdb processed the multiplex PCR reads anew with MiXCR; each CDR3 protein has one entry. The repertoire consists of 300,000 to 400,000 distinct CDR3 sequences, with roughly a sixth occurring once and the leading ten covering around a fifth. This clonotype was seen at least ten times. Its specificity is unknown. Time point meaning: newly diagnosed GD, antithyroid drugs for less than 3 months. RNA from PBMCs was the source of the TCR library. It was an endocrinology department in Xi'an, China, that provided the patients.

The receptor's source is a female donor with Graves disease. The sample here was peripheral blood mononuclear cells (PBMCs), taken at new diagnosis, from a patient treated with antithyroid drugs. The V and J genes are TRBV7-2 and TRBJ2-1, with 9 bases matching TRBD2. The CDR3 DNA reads TGTGCCGGCCGACTAGCGGATTACAATGAGCAGTTCTTC. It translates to CAGRLADYNEQFF. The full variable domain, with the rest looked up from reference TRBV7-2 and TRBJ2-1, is GAGVSQSPSNKVTEKGKDVELRCDPISGHTALYWYRQSLGQGLEFLIYFQGNSAPDKSGLPSDRFSAERTGGSVSTLTIQRTQQEDSAVYLCAGRLADYNEQFFGPGTRLTVL.